Shown below are 32 T cell receptor beta chains from a single sample sequenced in a study of shared clonotypes between healthy human individuals. Libraries were prepared by immunoSEQ multiplex PCR; TCRdb keeps only in-frame clonotypes and omits some of them. This sample has 85,000 to 100,000 clones, with almost 70% found just once. Input material: memory CD8+ T cells sorted from blood. The subset here: CD45RO+ cells pooled with CCR7-negative TemRA cells. The receptors originated from a man under 40 in good health.

This clone appeared a single time. The genes are TRBV28 and TRBJ2-5; D perhaps matches TRBD2 (5 bases). Per the germline V gene, CDR1 is MDHEN and CDR2 is SYDVKM. The CDR3 has 15 amino acids. Trimming took 3 bases from V and 3 from J, leaving 14 bases between them. CDR3 amino acids: CASSFYWQEEETQYF. In DNA form, the CDR3 reads TGTGCCAGCAGTTTCTATTGGCAGGAGGAAGAGACCCAGTACTTC.

This chain uses TRBV15 with TRBJ1-2; a weak D match, TRBD1 (5 bases). CDR3 length: 18 amino acids. The V gene's germline CDR1 is LNHNV and CDR2 YYDKDF (reference sequence). Trimming took 0 bases from V and 5 from J, leaving 22 bases between them. DNA for the CDR3: TGTGCCACCAGCAGAGATCGTGATGGGGGTAGCTCTCCTTATGGCTACACCTTC. This translates into CATSRDRDGGSSPYGYTF.

The V and J genes are TRBV11-2 and TRBJ2-7; 9 bases agree with TRBD1. Per the germline V gene, CDR1 is SGHAT and CDR2 is FQNNGV. V shed 4 bases, J shed 2 bases, and the junction held 6 bases outside the gene matches. This CDR3 contains 15 residues. The CDR3 protein is CASSSYRGQAYEQYF. The CDR3 region has the DNA TGTGCCAGCAGCTCTTACAGGGGGCAAGCCTACGAGCAGTACTTC.

The V call is TRBV1, the J call TRBJ1-2. TRBV1 is described as a pseudogene. This CDR3 contains 16 residues. CDR3 amino acids: CTSSRSGLCETYGYTF. For the CDR3, the DNA is TGCACCAGCAGTAGAAGTGGTTTGTGCGAGACCTATGGCTACACCTTC.

This chain uses TRBV2 with TRBJ2-3; 12 bases are a match to TRBD2. Germline-derived CDR1 and CDR2 are SNHLY and FYNNEI. This CDR3 is 16 amino acids long. V lost 2 bases, J lost 2 bases, and 2 bases stayed unmatched. This CDR3 is CASSELAGGITDTQYF. The CDR3 nucleotides are TGTGCCAGCAGTGAACTAGCGGGAGGGATCACAGATACGCAGTATTTT.

The chain carries TRBV30 and TRBJ1-3; D is possibly TRBD1 (5 bases). Germline assignment: CDR1 GTSNPN and CDR2 SVGIG (reference sequence). V shed 0 bases and J shed 7 bases, with 13 bases lying between them. This CDR3 region has 14 residues. CDR3 nucleotides: TGTGCCTGGAGTGTAATCCCAGGGTGGAACACCATATATTTT. It yields the protein CAWSVIPGWNTIYF.

The genes are TRBV5-6 and TRBJ2-7; 10 bases line up with TRBD1. Germline CDR1 reads SGHDT; CDR2 reads YYEEEE. CDR3 length equals 14 residues. The junction had 5 bases not matched to a gene; V was cut back by 5 bases and J by 3 bases. CDR3 sequence (DNA): TGTGCCAGCAGGCCTTGGACAGGGGGCTACGAGCAGTACTTC. Translation gives CASRPWTGGYEQYF.

This rearrangement joins TRBV7-9 to TRBJ2-7; the D gene is possibly TRBD1 (6 bases). This CDR3 comprises 15 residues. The ends were cut back, 1 base at V and 5 bases at J, with 15 bases in the middle. Germline values: CDR1 SEHNR, CDR2 FQNEAQ (reference sequence). This CDR3 reads CASSLVQGLFDEQYF. The CDR3 DNA reads as TGTGCCAGCAGCTTAGTTCAGGGGTTATTTGACGAGCAGTACTTC.

As concerns this clone: One base separates it from a far larger clone, so it is likely a read error. V usage is TRBV7-3 and J usage is TRBJ2-3; 7 bases are a match to TRBD2. J lost 0 bases, V lost 0 bases, and 0 bases had no gene match. Germline CDR1 reads SGHTA; CDR2 reads FQGTGA. The CDR3 consists of 15 residues. In DNA, the CDR3 is TGTGCCAGCAGCTTAACTAGCGGGAGCACAGATACGCAGTATTTT. Residues: CASSLTSGSTDTQYF. Full variable domain (missing parts from reference TRBV7-3 and TRBJ2-3): GAGVSQTPSNKVTEKGKYVELRCDPISGHTALYWYRQSLGQGPEFLIYFQGTGAADDSGLPNDRFFAVRPEGSVSTLKIQRTERGDSAVYLCASSLTSGSTDTQYFGPGTRLTVL.

This chain connects TRBV5-1 to TRBJ2-7; 8 bases agree with TRBD1. Germline values: CDR1 SGHRS, CDR2 YFSETQ. The CDR3 contains 15 residues. J gave up 3 bases and V 5 bases, and 10 bases lay outside the gene matches. The CDR3 nucleotides are TGCGCCAGCAGTTCTACAGGGGGAAGGAGCTACGAGCAGTACTTC. Its translation is CASSSTGGRSYEQYF.

This clone was found many times. The chain uses TRBV4-1 and TRBJ1-5; 8 bases line up with TRBD1. The CDR3 runs 14 residues. V was clipped by 5 bases and J by 7 bases; unmatched bases: 7. Germline lookup yields CDR1 MGHRA and CDR2 YSYEKL. CDR3 residues: CASSAPGGEQPQHF. The DNA of the CDR3 is TGCGCCAGCAGCGCCCCAGGGGGCGAACAGCCCCAGCATTTT.

This clone was observed at least ten times. The chain has TRBV29-1 and TRBJ2-7, with D possibly being TRBD1 or TRBD2 (7 bases each). Trimming left V 5 bases short and J 2 bases short, with 19 bases between. This CDR3 spans 15 amino acids. The germline gives CDR1 SQVTM, CDR2 ANQGSEA. Here the CDR3 reads CSVPGEGATAYEQYF. In DNA form, the CDR3 reads TGCAGCGTTCCGGGGGAGGGGGCCACGGCCTACGAGCAGTACTTC.

This clone was counted many times. Other DNA sequences in this specimen translate into the identical CDR3. The chain uses TRBV28 and TRBJ2-6; D may be TRBD1 (6 bases). Deletions cut 6 bases from V and 4 bases from J, with 19 bases between. Germline V gene lookup returns CDR1 MDHEN and CDR2 SYDVKM. The CDR3 covers 17 residues. CDR3 coding DNA: TGTGCCAGCAGCTCCCCGACAGGTAATACAGGGGCCAACGTCCTGACTTTC. Its translation: CASSSPTGNTGANVLTF.

J is TRBJ2-7 and V is TRBV7-2, with D perhaps given as TRBD1 or TRBD2 (5 bases each). The germline gives CDR1 SGHTA, CDR2 FQGNSA. With 1 base removed from V and 3 bases from J, the gap between germline ends came to 22 bases. This CDR3 is 18 amino acids long. The CDR3 is CASSLDASGIGGLYEQYF. CDR3 nucleotides: TGTGCCAGCAGCTTAGACGCGTCCGGAATTGGGGGTCTCTACGAGCAGTACTTC.

As concerns this clone: It may be a read error: a sequence one base away is much more abundant. This sequence joins TRBV2 and TRBJ2-7; D is undetermined. The CDR3 loop spans 11 amino acids. Trimming took 5 bases from V and 3 from J, leaving 5 bases between them. The V gene's germline CDR1 is SNHLY and CDR2 FYNNEI. For the CDR3, the DNA is TGTGCCAGCAGTCAAAACTACGAGCAGTACTTC. Protein: CASSQNYEQYF.

The J gene is TRBJ2-7, the V gene TRBV4-3, with 8 bases identical to TRBD1. The CDR3 has 16 residues. Germline V gives CDR1 LGHNA, CDR2 YSLEER. Unmatched junction bases numbered 7, after V lost 3 bases and J lost 0 bases. Here the CDR3 DNA reads TGCGCCAGCAGCCAGGACGGACAGGGCGACTCCTACGAGCAGTACTTC. The encoded protein is CASSQDGQGDSYEQYF.

The V and J genes are TRBV5-6 and TRBJ2-5; 13 bases align to TRBD2. The CDR3 is 18 amino acids. With V trimmed by 2 bases and J by 1 base, 8 bases remained unmatched. The germline gives CDR1 SGHDT, CDR2 YYEEEE. This chain's CDR3 is CASSLRTSGSSLQETQYF. DNA of the CDR3: TGTGCCAGCAGCTTACGGACTAGCGGGAGCTCCCTCCAAGAGACCCAGTACTTC.

The V call is TRBV9, the J call TRBJ2-3; the D gene is possibly TRBD1 (6 bases). Trimming took 3 bases from V and 2 from J, leaving 13 bases between them. Germline CDR1 and CDR2: SGDLS and YYNGEE. The length of the CDR3 is 15 residues. CDR3 nucleotide sequence: TGTGCCAGCAGCGCGGACAGCCCGTTCACAGATACGCAGTATTTT. It encodes CASSADSPFTDTQYF. The entire variable domain, with the rest obtained from reference TRBV9 and TRBJ2-3, is as follows: DSGVTQTPKHLITATGQRVTLRCSPRSGDLSVYWYQQSLDQGLQFLIQYYNGEERAKGNILERFSAQQFPDLHSELNLSSLELGDSALYFCASSADSPFTDTQYFGPGTRLTVL.

The V and J genes are TRBV6-1 and TRBJ2-3, with 8 bases aligning to TRBD2. The junction had 8 bases not matched to a gene; V was cut back by 7 bases and J by 2 bases. CDR1 MNHNS and CDR2 SASEGT come from the germline V gene. The CDR3 contains 15 residues. CDR3 protein: CASTDGGRFTDTQYF. The CDR3 DNA reads as TGTGCCAGCACCGATGGCGGGAGGTTCACAGATACGCAGTATTTT.

This clone is a singleton in its sample. This chain uses TRBV5-1 with TRBJ2-1; 9 nucleotides agree with TRBD2. This CDR3 comprises 16 residues. V was clipped by 3 bases and J by 4 bases; unmatched bases: 8. The V gene's germline CDR1 is SGHRS and CDR2 YFSETQ. The CDR3 is CASSYIAGVSYNEQFF. The CDR3 nucleotides read TGCGCCAGCAGCTATATAGCGGGAGTGTCTTACAATGAGCAGTTCTTC.

This chain joins TRBV6-5 and TRBJ2-5, with D possibly being TRBD2 (6 bases). CDR1 MNHEY and CDR2 SVGAGI come from the germline V gene. The CDR3 loop spans 12 amino acids. Trimming took 6 bases from V and 4 from J, leaving 9 bases between them. In DNA, the CDR3 is TGTGCCAGCAGCACGGGAGCAGAGACCCAGTACTTC. Translating gives CASSTGAETQYF.

This chain uses TRBV10-2 with TRBJ2-7, with TRBD1 as a possible D gene (5 bases). The V gene's germline CDR1 is WSHSY and CDR2 SAAADI. This CDR3 is 12 amino acids long. Between the trimmed V and J ends, which lost 7 bases and 4 bases, there was a span of 11 bases. The CDR3, as DNA: TGCGCCAGCATGGGCAGGGAATACGAGCAGTACTTC. Protein product: CASMGREYEQYF.

V usage is TRBV4-3 and J usage is TRBJ2-1; TRBD2 agrees at 7 bases. Germline loops: CDR1 LGHNA, CDR2 YSLEER. This CDR3 has 17 residues. V shed 0 bases, J shed 5 bases, and the junction held 10 bases outside the gene matches. The CDR3 here is CASSQDGGSGAHNEQFF. The CDR3 nucleotides are TGCGCCAGCAGCCAAGATGGTGGGAGCGGGGCCCACAATGAGCAGTTCTTC.

This clone was observed a few times. The chain is built from TRBV5-4 and TRBJ2-1, with D possibly matching TRBD2 (5 bases). CDR1 and CDR2 from the germline V gene are SGHNT and YYREEE (reference sequence). V gave up 5 bases and J gave up 7 bases, with 19 bases separating them. The CDR3 runs to 15 residues. The CDR3 loop reads CASSSLSTTRNEQFF. CDR3 DNA sequence: TGTGCCAGCAGTTCGCTTTCTACTACTAGGAATGAGCAGTTCTTC.

The chain combines TRBV18 with TRBJ2-1; D is ambiguous. Germline CDR1 and CDR2: KGHSH and LQKENI. The V end was cut by 4 bases, the J end by 5 bases, with 3 bases between. This CDR3 contains 11 residues. CDR3 sequence reads: CASSLNNEQFF. In DNA, the CDR3 is TGTGCCAGCTCACTCAACAATGAGCAGTTCTTC. Drawing the rest from reference TRBV18 and TRBJ2-1, the complete variable domain is NAGVMQNPRHLVRRRGQEARLRCSPMKGHSHVYWYRQLPEEGLKFMVYLQKENIIDESGMPKERFSAEFPKEGPSILRIQQVVRGDSAAYFCASSLNNEQFFGPGTRLTVL.

V usage is TRBV7-9 and J usage is TRBJ2-7; TRBD2 agrees at 11 bases. The V and J ends lost 3 bases and 5 bases, in that order; junction bases with no gene match: 6. The CDR3 extends over 15 amino acids. CDR1 and CDR2 from the germline V gene are SEHNR and FQNEAQ (reference sequence). CDR3 DNA: TGTGCCAGCAGCTTTTCTAGCGGGAGGCTCGACGAGCAGTACTTC. It is translated as CASSFSSGRLDEQYF.

The chain links TRBV19 to TRBJ2-1; D uncertain. Germline lookup yields CDR1 LNHDA and CDR2 SQIVND (reference sequence). V was shortened by 2 bases and J by 3 bases, with 11 bases between the two germline ends. CDR3 length: 15 residues. The CDR3 here is CASSIPGRIYNEQFF. The CDR3 bases are TGTGCCAGTAGTATACCCGGACGTATCTACAATGAGCAGTTCTTC.

The V and J genes are TRBV28 and TRBJ1-2, with D maybe TRBD1 (5 bases). CDR1 and CDR2 (germline): MDHEN, SYDVKM. The CDR3 has 14 amino acids. Trimming cost V 8 bases and J 6 bases, with 19 bases left between them. CDR3 coding DNA: TGTGCCAGCGGTGATTCTGGGTCGGGGGATGGCTACACCTTC. Translating it yields CASGDSGSGDGYTF.

This sequence joins TRBV25-1 and TRBJ2-1; TRBD1 agrees at 8 bases. This CDR3 region has 15 residues. After removal of 4 bases from V and 2 bases from J, the junction contained 4 bases not matched to a gene. CDR1 and CDR2 from the germline V gene are MGHDK and SYGVNS. CDR3 in amino acids: CASSVRTGTYNEQFF. CDR3 nucleotides: TGTGCCAGCAGTGTAAGGACAGGGACCTACAATGAGCAGTTCTTC.

This clone has more than one count but fewer than ten. The V and J genes are TRBV28 and TRBJ2-7, with 10 bases identical to TRBD2. This CDR3 comprises 15 residues. The junction had 5 bases not matched to a gene; V was cut back by 4 bases and J by 2 bases. In germline, CDR1 is MDHEN, CDR2 SYDVKM. In DNA, the CDR3 is TGTGCCAGCAGTTCCACTAGCGGGAATCCCTACGAGCAGTACTTC. Translating it yields CASSSTSGNPYEQYF.

The chain employs TRBV6-1 and TRBJ2-3; D may be TRBD1 or TRBD2 (5 bases each). The CDR3 totals 15 residues. Germline V gene data show CDR1 as MNHNS and CDR2 as SASEGT. V lost 1 base and J lost 6, with 14 bases in between. CDR3 bases: TGTGCCAGCAGTGAAGGAGGGAGTGGGGCGGATACGCAGTATTTT. This codes for CASSEGGSGADTQYF.

This chain connects TRBV5-1 to TRBJ2-7, with 8 positions matching TRBD1. Germline lookup yields CDR1 SGHRS and CDR2 YFSETQ. V shed 6 bases and J 1 base; nucleotides not matched to a gene: 6. This CDR3 contains 14 residues. The CDR3 reads CASTWTGTSYEQYF. CDR3 bases: TGCGCCAGCACCTGGACAGGGACGTCCTACGAGCAGTACTTC. The full variable domain, its missing parts supplied by reference TRBV5-1 and TRBJ2-7, is KAGVTQTPRYLIKTRGQQVTLSCSPISGHRSVSWYQQTPGQGLQFLFEYFSETQRNKGNFPGRFSGRQFSNSRSEMNVSTLELGDSALYLCASTWTGTSYEQYFGPGTRLTVT.